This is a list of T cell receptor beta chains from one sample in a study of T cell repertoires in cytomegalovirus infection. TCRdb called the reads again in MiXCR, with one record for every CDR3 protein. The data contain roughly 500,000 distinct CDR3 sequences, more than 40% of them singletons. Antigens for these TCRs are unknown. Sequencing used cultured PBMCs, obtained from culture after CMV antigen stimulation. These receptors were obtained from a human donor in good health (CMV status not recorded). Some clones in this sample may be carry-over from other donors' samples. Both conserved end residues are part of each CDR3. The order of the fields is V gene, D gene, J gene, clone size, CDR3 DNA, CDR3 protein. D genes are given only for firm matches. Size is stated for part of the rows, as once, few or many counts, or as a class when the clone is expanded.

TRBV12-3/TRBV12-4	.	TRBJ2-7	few	TGTGCCAGCAGCCCCGGGATTAGGTCGTCTGAGCAGTACTTC	CASSPGIRSSEQYF
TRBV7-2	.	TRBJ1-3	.	TGTGCCAGCAGCTTTTACAGAAGCTCTGGAAACACCATATATTTT	CASSFYRSSGNTIYF
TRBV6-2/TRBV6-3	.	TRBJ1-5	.	TGTGCCAGCAGCCGCAGGGGCCCAAATCAGCCCCAGCATTTT	CASSRRGPNQPQHF
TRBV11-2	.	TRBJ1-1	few	TGTGCCAGCAGCTTCCACTATGCGACGAACACTGAAGCTTTCTTT	CASSFHYATNTEAFF
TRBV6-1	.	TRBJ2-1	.	TGTGCCAGCAGGGAAGGACAGCCCCAGGGGTTGAATGAGCAGTTCTTC	CASREGQPQGLNEQFF
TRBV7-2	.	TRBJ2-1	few	TGTGCCAGCAGCTTATTCCATGAGCAGTTCTTC	CASSLFHEQFF
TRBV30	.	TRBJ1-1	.	TGTGCCTGGAGTGTAGAAGGAGCGGAGATGAACACTGAAGCTTTCTTT	CAWSVEGAEMNTEAFF
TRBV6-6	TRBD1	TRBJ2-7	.	TGTGCCAGCAGTTACACGCTCGGACAGGGGGCTGGGGAGCAGTACTTC	CASSYTLGQGAGEQYF
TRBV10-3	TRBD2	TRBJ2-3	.	TGTGCCACTCGCGGGACTAGCTCTGAAGATACGCAGTATTTT	CATRGTSSEDTQYF
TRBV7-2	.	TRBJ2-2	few	TGTGCCAGCAGCATCCTCAGCGGCACCGGGGAGCTGTTTTTT	CASSILSGTGELFF
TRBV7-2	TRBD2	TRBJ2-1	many	TGTGCCAGCAGCTTAGAGGGACTAGCCTACAATGAGCAGTTCTTC	CASSLEGLAYNEQFF
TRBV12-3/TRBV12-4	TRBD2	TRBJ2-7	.	TGTGCCAGCAGGCCGGGACTAACCTCCTACGAGCAGTACTTC	CASRPGLTSYEQYF
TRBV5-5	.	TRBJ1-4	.	TGTGCCAGCTCAAGGGACGGGAATGAAAAACTGTTGTTT	CASSRDGNEKLLF
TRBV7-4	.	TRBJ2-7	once	TGTGCCTCAGCAGCCATCGGGCGGGACAATGACTACGAGCAGTACTTC	CASAAIGRDNDYEQYF
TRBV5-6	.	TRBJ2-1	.	TGTGCCAGCAGGGAACGCCGGAGCAATGAGCAGTTCTTC	CASRERRSNEQFF
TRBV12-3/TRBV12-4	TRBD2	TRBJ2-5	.	TGTGCCAGCAGTTTTGGAGGGCCTAGCGGAGATCAAGAGACCCAGTACTTC	CASSFGGPSGDQETQYF
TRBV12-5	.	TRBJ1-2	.	TGTGCTAGTGGTTTGGTACTTAAGGGAGGGGCTGTAATAAGTGGCTACACCTTC	CASGLVLKGGAVISGYTF
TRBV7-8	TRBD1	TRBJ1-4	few	TGTGCCAGCAGCCCATCGAGGACAGGGGGATACGTTTTGGAAGAAAAACTGTTTTTT	CASSPSRTGGYVLEEKLFF
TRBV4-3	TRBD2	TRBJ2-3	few	TGCGCCAGCAGCCCGTCGGGAGGAGGAGATACGCAGTATTTT	CASSPSGGGDTQYF
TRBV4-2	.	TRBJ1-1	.	TGTGCCAGCGGGGGACGGGAGACTGAAGCTTTCTTT	CASGGRETEAFF
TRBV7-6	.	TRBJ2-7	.	TGTGCCAGCAGCTTAGCGTACCCTCCGCTGACCGAGCAGTACTTC	CASSLAYPPLTEQYF
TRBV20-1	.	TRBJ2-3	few	TGCAGTGCTAGAGATACGACAGATACGCAGTATTTT	CSARDTTDTQYF
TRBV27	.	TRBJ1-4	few	TGTGCCAGCAGTCTGACAGTCGCGGGGACTAATGAAAAACTGTTTTTT	CASSLTVAGTNEKLFF
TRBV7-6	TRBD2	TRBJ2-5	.	TGTGCCAGCAGCTGGAGCGGGAGGAGGGGGCAAGAGACCCAGTACTTC	CASSWSGRRGQETQYF
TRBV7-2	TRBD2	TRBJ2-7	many	TGTGCCAGCAGCCCCTCCTGGCGGGAGGTTTACGAGCAGTACTTC	CASSPSWREVYEQYF
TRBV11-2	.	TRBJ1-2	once	TGTGCCAGCAGCTTAGGGGCAGGGACCCTTAGGATCTATGGCTACACCTTC	CASSLGAGTLRIYGYTF
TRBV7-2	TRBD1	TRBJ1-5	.	TGTGCCAGCAGCACGACAGGGTTGGTTGAGCCCCAGCATTTT	CASSTTGLVEPQHF
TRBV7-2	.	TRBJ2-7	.	TGTGCCAGCAGCGCCGGGTCCTACGAGCAGTACTTC	CASSAGSYEQYF
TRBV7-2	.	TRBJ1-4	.	TGTGCCAGCAGCTTAGACAGGGTCAGTAGGAGACTGTTTTTT	CASSLDRVSRRLFF
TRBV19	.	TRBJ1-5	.	TGTGCCAGTAGACGCAGGGGCGCGGGCAATCAGCCCCAGCATTTT	CASRRRGAGNQPQHF
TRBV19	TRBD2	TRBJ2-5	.	TGTGCCAGTAGTCGACTAGCGGGGAATCGTGAGACCCAGTACTTC	CASSRLAGNRETQYF
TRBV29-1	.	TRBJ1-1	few	TGCAGCGGATTCAGGGAATCGAACACTGAAGCTTTCTTT	CSGFRESNTEAFF
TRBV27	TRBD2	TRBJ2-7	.	TGTGCCAGCAGGGGGGGGGTTCTCCAATACGAGCAGTACTTC	CASRGGVLQYEQYF
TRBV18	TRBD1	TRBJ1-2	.	TGTGCCAGCTCACCAAGGGGACAGGAGCACGGGATGGGCTACACCTTC	CASSPRGQEHGMGYTF
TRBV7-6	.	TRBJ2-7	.	TGTGCCAGCAGCCCCGCCGGGGGCCGAAGCTCCTACGAGCAGTACTTC	CASSPAGGRSSYEQYF
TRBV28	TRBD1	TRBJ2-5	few	TGTGCCAGCAGTTTGGCCGGGACAGCCCTTCAAGAGACCCAGTACTTC	CASSLAGTALQETQYF
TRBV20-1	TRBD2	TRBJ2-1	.	TGCAGTGCTCCTAGCGGGAGGGCGGATGAGCAGTTCTTC	CSAPSGRADEQFF
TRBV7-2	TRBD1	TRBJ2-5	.	TGTGCCAGCAGCTCCTGGACAGGGATGGGCCAAGAGACCCAGTACTTC	CASSSWTGMGQETQYF
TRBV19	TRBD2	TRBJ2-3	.	TGTGCCAGTAGGTTGCGGGGGGCACGCACAGATACGCAGTATTTT	CASRLRGARTDTQYF
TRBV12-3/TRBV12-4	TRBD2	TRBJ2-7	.	TGTGCCAGCAAGATAGCGGGAGGCGAGCAGTACTTC	CASKIAGGEQYF
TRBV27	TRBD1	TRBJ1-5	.	TGTGCCAGCAGTGGGTCAGGGGGCAGGGAGCCCCAGCATTTT	CASSGSGGREPQHF
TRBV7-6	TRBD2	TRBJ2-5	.	TGTGCCAGCAGCTCTTTGGGACTAGCAAAAGAGACCCAGTACTTC	CASSSLGLAKETQYF
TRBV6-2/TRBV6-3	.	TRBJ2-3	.	TGTGCCACCCGTCGGGGAGCGGATACGCAGTATTTT	CATRRGADTQYF
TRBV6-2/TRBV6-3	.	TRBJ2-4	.	TGTGCCAGCAGTCGCGTCCACAGGGGAGGCCGAAACATTCAGTACTTC	CASSRVHRGGRNIQYF
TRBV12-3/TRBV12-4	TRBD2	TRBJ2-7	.	TGTGCCAGCAGTCGACTAGCGGGCGGTAGCTCCTACGAGCAGTACTTC	CASSRLAGGSSYEQYF
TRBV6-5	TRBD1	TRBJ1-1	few	TGTGCCAGCAGTGACCGGACAGGGAGCTTGAACACTGAAGCTTTCTTT	CASSDRTGSLNTEAFF
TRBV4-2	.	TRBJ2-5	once	TGTGCCAGCAGCCAAGGTTTCGGTGGCGAGACCCAGTACTTC	CASSQGFGGETQYF
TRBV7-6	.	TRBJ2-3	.	TGTGCCAGCAGCTTAGGTTCCATCCGCGAGGGTACGCAGTATTTT	CASSLGSIREGTQYF
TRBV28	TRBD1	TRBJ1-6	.	TGTGCCAGCAGTTTGACAGGGGCTCCTTCACCCCTCCACTTT	CASSLTGAPSPLHF
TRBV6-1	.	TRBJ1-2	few	TGTGCCAGCAGTGAGGGACGGGCCTATGGCTACACCTTC	CASSEGRAYGYTF
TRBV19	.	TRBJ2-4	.	TGTGCCAGTAGCCCCTCGGGGTACAAAAACATTCAGTACTTC	CASSPSGYKNIQYF
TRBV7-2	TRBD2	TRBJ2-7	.	TGTGCCAGCAGCCGAACAGGTGGTGGCGGGGGCTACGAGCAGTACTTC	CASSRTGGGGGYEQYF
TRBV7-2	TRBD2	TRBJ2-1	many	TGTGCCAGCAGCTTAGGGGTAGCGGGGTACAATGAGCAGTTCTTC	CASSLGVAGYNEQFF
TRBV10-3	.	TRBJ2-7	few	TGTGCCATCAGTGACGAGGAGAGGGGCTACGAGCAGTACTTC	CAISDEERGYEQYF